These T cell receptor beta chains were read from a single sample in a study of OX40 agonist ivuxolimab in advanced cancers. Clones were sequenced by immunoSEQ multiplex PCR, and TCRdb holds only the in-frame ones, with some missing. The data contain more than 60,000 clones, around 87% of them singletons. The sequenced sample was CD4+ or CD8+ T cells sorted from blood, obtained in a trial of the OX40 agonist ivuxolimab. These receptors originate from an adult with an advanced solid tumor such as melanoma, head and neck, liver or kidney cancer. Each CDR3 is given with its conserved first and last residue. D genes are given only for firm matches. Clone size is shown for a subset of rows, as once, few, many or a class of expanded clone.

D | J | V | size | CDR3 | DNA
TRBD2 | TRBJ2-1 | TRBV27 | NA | CASSLSITSGRAYNEQFF | TGTGCCAGCAGTTTATCGATAACTAGCGGGAGGGCCTACAATGAGCAGTTCTTC
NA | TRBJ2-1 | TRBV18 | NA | CASSPPVGLNEQFF | TGTGCCAGCTCACCACCAGTAGGGTTAAATGAGCAGTTCTTC
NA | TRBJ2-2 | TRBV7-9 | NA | CASSRGGGERTGELFF | TGTGCCAGCAGCAGGGGAGGGGGAGAACGCACCGGGGAGCTGTTTTTT
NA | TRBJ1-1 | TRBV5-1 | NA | CASSATGTTLSQAFF | TGCGCCAGCAGCGCTACCGGGACCACTCTCAGTCAAGCTTTCTTT
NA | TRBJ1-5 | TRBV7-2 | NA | CASSLGWGSNQPQHF | TGTGCCAGCAGCTTAGGTTGGGGGAGCAATCAGCCCCAGCATTTT
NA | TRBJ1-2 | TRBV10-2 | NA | CASRNLQGAYGYTF | TGCGCCAGCCGAAATCTACAGGGCGCCTATGGCTACACCTTC
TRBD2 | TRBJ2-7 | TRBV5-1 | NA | CASSLALAGAHEQYF | TGCGCCAGCAGCTTGGCCCTAGCGGGAGCCCACGAGCAGTACTTC
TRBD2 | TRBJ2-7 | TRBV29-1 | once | CSVENLRGGEQYF | TGCAGCGTTGAAAACCTTCGGGGGGGTGAGCAGTACTTC
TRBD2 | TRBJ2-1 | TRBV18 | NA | CASSPPPALAGNNEQFF | TGTGCCAGCTCACCACCGCCGGCTCTAGCGGGAAACAATGAGCAGTTCTTC
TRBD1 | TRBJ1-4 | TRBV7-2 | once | CASSLAFVGWGRGLEKLFF | TGTGCCAGCAGCTTAGCTTTTGTGGGGTGGGGCAGGGGGCTTGAAAAACTGTTTTTT
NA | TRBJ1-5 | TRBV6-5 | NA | CASSFLGGDQPQHF | TGTGCCAGCAGCTTCCTGGGGGGGGATCAGCCCCAGCATTTT
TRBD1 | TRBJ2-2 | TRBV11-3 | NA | CASSLNRGSGTGELFF | TGTGCCAGCAGCTTAAACAGGGGATCTGGAACCGGGGAGCTGTTTTTT
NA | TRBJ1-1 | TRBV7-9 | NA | CASSLQWAGTEAFF | TGTGCCAGCAGCTTGCAATGGGCCGGTACTGAAGCTTTCTTT
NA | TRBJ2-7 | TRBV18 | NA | CASSPQALGAYEQYF | TGTGCCAGCTCACCACAGGCTCTGGGGGCCTACGAGCAGTACTTC
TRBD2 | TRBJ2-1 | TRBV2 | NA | CASTRLAALSYNEQFF | TGTGCCAGCACCCGACTAGCGGCACTCTCCTACAATGAGCAGTTCTTC
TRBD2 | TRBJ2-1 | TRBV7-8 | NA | CASSWGVAGGRYNEQFF | TGTGCCAGCAGCTGGGGAGTAGCGGGAGGAAGATACAATGAGCAGTTCTTC
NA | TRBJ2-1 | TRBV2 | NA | CASSEGARNEQFF | TGTGCCAGCAGTGAAGGGGCGCGCAATGAGCAGTTCTTC
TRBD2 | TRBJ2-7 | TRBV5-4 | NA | CASSSTSGFYEQYF | TGTGCCAGCAGCTCTACTAGCGGATTTTACGAGCAGTACTTC
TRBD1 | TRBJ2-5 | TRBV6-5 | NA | CASSYPQGQGGETQYF | TGTGCCAGCAGTTACCCGCAAGGACAGGGAGGCGAGACCCAGTACTTC
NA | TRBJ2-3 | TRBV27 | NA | CASSLNSRTQYF | TGTGCCAGCAGTTTGAATTCACGCACGCAGTATTTT
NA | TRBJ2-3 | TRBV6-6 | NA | CASRPATGYETDTQYF | TGTGCCAGCAGGCCCGCCACAGGGTATGAAACAGATACGCAGTATTTT
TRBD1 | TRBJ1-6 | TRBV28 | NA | CASSPGQGATPYNSPLHF | TGTGCCAGCAGTCCCGGACAGGGGGCAACCCCCTATAATTCACCCCTCCACTTT
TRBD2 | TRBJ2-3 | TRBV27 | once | CASSLLAGGPADTQYF | TGTGCCAGCAGTTTACTAGCGGGAGGGCCGGCAGATACGCAGTATTTT
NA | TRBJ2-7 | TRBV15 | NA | CATSGGGAGVYEQYF | TGTGCCACCAGCGGAGGGGGAGCGGGCGTCTACGAGCAGTACTTC
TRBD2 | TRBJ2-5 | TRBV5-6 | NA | CASSLPSGETQYF | TGTGCCAGCAGCTTGCCTAGCGGAGAGACCCAGTACTTC
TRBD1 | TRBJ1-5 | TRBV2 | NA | CASSTTGGGNQPQHF | TGTGCCAGCAGCACCACAGGGGGCGGGAATCAGCCCCAGCATTTT
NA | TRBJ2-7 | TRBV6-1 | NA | CASTPGGSYEQYF | TGTGCCAGCACTCCAGGCGGCTCCTACGAGCAGTACTTC
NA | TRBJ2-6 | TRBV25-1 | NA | CASSEFVGTGANVLTF | TGTGCCAGCAGTGAATTTGTTGGTACTGGGGCCAACGTCCTGACTTTC
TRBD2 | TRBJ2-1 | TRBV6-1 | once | CASRRTSGNEQFF | TGTGCCAGCAGGCGGACTAGCGGGAATGAGCAGTTCTTC
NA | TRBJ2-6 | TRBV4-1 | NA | CASSQDPPRAASSGANVLTF | TGCGCCAGCAGCCAAGACCCCCCCAGGGCAGCGAGCTCTGGGGCCAACGTCCTGACTTTC
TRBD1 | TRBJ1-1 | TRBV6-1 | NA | CASGQGGAMNTEAFF | TGTGCCAGCGGGCAGGGGGGGGCCATGAACACTGAAGCTTTCTTT
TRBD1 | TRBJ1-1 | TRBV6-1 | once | CASSGGGTGNTEAFF | TGTGCCAGCAGTGGAGGGGGGACAGGGAACACTGAAGCTTTCTTT
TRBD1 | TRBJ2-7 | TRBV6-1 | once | CASSAETGVLEQYF | TGTGCCAGCAGTGCGGAGACAGGGGTCCTCGAGCAGTACTTC
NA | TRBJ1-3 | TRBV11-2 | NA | CASSLAATGLSGNTIYF | TGTGCCAGCAGCTTGGCCGCTACAGGGTTGAGTGGAAACACCATATATTTT
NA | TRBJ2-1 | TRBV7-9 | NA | CASSLAVLGNEQFF | TGTGCCAGCAGCTTAGCGGTCCTGGGTAATGAGCAGTTCTTC
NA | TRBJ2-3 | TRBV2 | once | CASSQQGNPTDTQYF | TGTGCCAGCAGTCAACAGGGCAACCCCACAGATACGCAGTATTTT
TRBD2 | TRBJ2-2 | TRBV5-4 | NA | CASSLGFWREGPNTGELFF | TGTGCCAGCAGCTTGGGCTTTTGGCGGGAGGGTCCAAACACCGGGGAGCTGTTTTTT